What follows is one T cell receptor (beta chain) and its context. Its antigen remains unknown. Germline CDR1 and CDR2: SQVTM and ANQGSEA. The CDR3 runs to 14 residues. V was pared by 0 bases and J by 0 bases, with 3 bases between. Through a sample-barcoded 5' primer and a J-beta primer mix, a second PCR was run for roughly 6 to 11 cycles. Using its own MiXCR run on the 5' RACE reads, TCRdb lists one record per CDR3 protein. The data contain 350,000 to 450,000 distinct CDR3 sequences, over 45% of them singletons. Whenever a sample was processed, at least 6 million PBMCs were isolated. The data originate from a study of blood T cells in healthy people across ages. Whole-study findings and limits: Long-lived donors had more naive CD4+ cells and higher diversity than aged donors. When one million T cells were used, diversity estimates were thought to be underestimates.

The chain employs TRBV29-1 and TRBJ2-6, with D hard to call. This TCR was sampled from a man aged 55 to 69 in good health. Sequencing was carried out using blood. CDR3 bases: TGCAGCGTTGAAGAGAGCTCTGGGGCCAACGTCCTGACTTTC. It specifies CSVEESSGANVLTF.